Shown below are 28 T cell receptor beta chains from a single sample sequenced in a study of T cells in women clearing cervical HPV infection. Method: immunoSEQ multiplex PCR; TCRdb's copy keeps in-frame clones and lacks some. The listing contains approximately 22,000 clones. The sequenced sample consisted of blood buffy coat. These receptor sequences come from a woman aged 18 to 75 with a cervical HPV16 infection that either progressed to CIN3+ or cleared (not recorded which).

For this clone: Read data end 3 residues before the CDR3 end; the end is taken from the germline J gene. This chain links TRBV20-1 with TRBJ2-5; maybe TRBD1 (5 bases). This CDR3 is 13 amino acids long. Germline V gene sequence: CDR1 DFQATT, CDR2 SNEGSKA (reference sequence). The ends were cut back, 6 bases at V and 3 bases at J, with 14 bases in the middle. The CDR3 here is CSAPTGEKETQYF. CDR3 DNA, as far as it was read: TGCAGTGCACCAACAGGAGAGAAAGAGACC.

In the case of this clone: The read terminates 3 residues ahead of where the CDR3 ends, so the germline J gene completes it. This chain joins TRBV5-1 and TRBJ2-1; 13 bases are a match to TRBD2. The CDR3 sequence is 15 residues long. The V segment lost 1 base and the J segment 7 bases; nucleotides outside the gene matches: 2. Per the germline V gene, CDR1 is SGHRS and CDR2 is YFSETQ. CDR3 DNA (partial): TGCGCCAGCAGCTTGACTAGCGGGGGGGGTAATGAG. Translation: CASSLTSGGGNE. The full CDR3 protein is CASSLTSGGGNEQFF.

Concerning this clone itself: The CDR3 end lies 3 residues beyond the end of the read and is filled in from the germline J gene. J is TRBJ1-2 and V is TRBV19; the D gene is possibly TRBD1 (5 bases). Trimming shortened V by 5 bases and J by 7 bases, and 14 bases separated the two germline ends. This CDR3 is built from 13 residues. Germline loops: CDR1 LNHDA, CDR2 SQIVND (reference sequence). The CDR3 bases that were read are TGTGCCAGTAGTCGACAGCGAACGAGTGGC. It codes for CASSRQRTSG. The whole CDR3 sequence is CASSRQRTSGYTF.

A word on this clone: The junction and the germline gene differ at one end; a read error may be behind it. Read coverage stops 3 residues before the CDR3 terminus; the germline J gene supplies the remainder. The V gene is TRBV30, the J gene TRBJ2-5; TRBD1 is a possible D gene (6 bases). Germline CDR1 and CDR2: GTSNPN and SVGIG (reference sequence). This CDR3 has 13 residues. The CDR3 is CSWSVQGGETQYF. The CDR3 bases that were read are TGTTCCTGGAGTGTACAGGGTGGGGAGACC.

According to its frequency, this clone is hyperexpanded (1% or more). The sequenced fragment ends 3 residues before the CDR3 boundary, so the rest is inferred from the germline J gene. The chain joins TRBV5-4 to TRBJ2-4, with D maybe TRBD2 (6 bases). Germline values: CDR1 SGHNT, CDR2 YYREEE (reference sequence). Trimming took 2 bases from V and 0 from J, leaving 12 bases between them. This CDR3 is built from 16 residues. The CDR3 is CASSFRLGGAKNIQYF. CDR3 DNA (partial): TGTGCCAGCAGCTTTCGTCTCGGGGGAGCCAAAAACATT. The full variable domain, completed using reference TRBV5-4 and TRBJ2-4, is ETGVTQSPTHLIKTRGQQVTLRCSSQSGHNTVSWYQQALGQGPQFIFQYYREEENGRGNFPPRFSGLQFPNYSSELNVNALELDDSALYLCASSFRLGGAKNIQYFGAGTRLSVL.

For this clone: The read stops 3 residues short of the end of the CDR3; the missing end is completed from the germline J gene. The chain couples TRBV5-4 to TRBJ2-1, with D perhaps TRBD2 (5 bases). The CDR3 covers 14 residues. Between the trimmed V and J ends, which lost 3 bases and 9 bases, there was a span of 16 bases. Germline-derived CDR1 and CDR2 are SGHNT and YYREEE (reference sequence). The CDR3 bases that were read are TGTGCCAGCAGCTCGGTCGGCCGCGGAGGTGAG. Protein sequence: CASSSVGRGGE. The full CDR3 sequence reads CASSSVGRGGEQFF.

With regard to this clone: The read gets to within 3 residues of the CDR3 end, and the germline J gene fills in the rest. The chain recombines TRBV7-8 with TRBJ2-1; D perhaps matches TRBD1 (7 bases). This CDR3 spans 16 amino acids. V was clipped by 0 bases and J by 6 bases, with 15 bases between them. Germline assignment: CDR1 SGHVS and CDR2 FQNEAQ. The part of the CDR3 DNA that was read is TGTGCCAGCAGCTTAGCGGGGCAGGGGGGAGGCAATGAG. Its translation: CASSLAGQGGGNE. The entire CDR3 protein reads CASSLAGQGGGNEQFF. Full variable domain (missing parts from reference TRBV7-8 and TRBJ2-1): GAGVSQSPRYKVAKRGQDVALRCDPISGHVSLFWYQQALGQGPEFLTYFQNEAQLDKSGLPSDRFFAERPEGSVSTLKIQRTQQEDSAVYLCASSLAGQGGGNEQFFGPGTRLTVL.

In the case of this clone: The sequence runs out 3 residues before the end of the CDR3; the remainder is reconstructed from the germline J gene. The chain uses TRBV24-1 and TRBJ2-7, with TRBD1 matching over 8 bases. Germline V gene sequence: CDR1 KGHDR, CDR2 SFDVKD. The V and J ends lost 2 bases and 5 bases, in that order; junction bases with no gene match: 10. The CDR3 loop spans 16 amino acids. CDR3 bases read: TGTGCCACCAGTGATTCGAACGGCAGGGGGCGTGACGAG. This gives the protein CATSDSNGRGRDE. The CDR3 in its entirety is CATSDSNGRGRDEQYF.

Points on this clone: The read is 3 residues too short to cover the CDR3 end, so that end is filled in from the germline J gene. The rearrangement uses TRBV5-1 and TRBJ2-2; 8 bases are shared with TRBD2. Germline values: CDR1 SGHRS, CDR2 YFSETQ. The ends lost 2 bases at V and 6 bases at J; junction bases unmatched: 9. CDR3 length: 16 amino acids. Incomplete CDR3 DNA: TGCGCCAGCAGCTTAGCAGCGGGAGTTTTCCCCGGGGAG. This gives the protein CASSLAAGVFPGE. The whole CDR3 sequence reads CASSLAAGVFPGELFF.

With regard to this clone: The read finishes 3 residues shy of the CDR3 end, and the germline J gene is used to complete it. V and J are TRBV19 and TRBJ1-5, with TRBD1 matching 7 bases. V lost 5 bases to trimming and J lost 2 bases; unmatched junction nucleotides: 6. The CDR3 consists of 15 residues. Germline loops: CDR1 LNHDA, CDR2 SQIVND (reference sequence). The CDR3: CASSQTGVGNQPQHF. CDR3 DNA (partial): TGTGCCAGTAGTCAAACAGGGGTTGGCAATCAGCCC.

Points on this clone: The read halts 3 residues ahead of the CDR3 end, with the missing end drawn from the germline J gene. The J gene is TRBJ2-2, the V gene TRBV6-4; TRBD1 matches at 8 bases. The V gene's germline CDR1 is MRHNA and CDR2 SNTAGT. The CDR3 spans 14 residues. With 8 bases clipped from V and 3 bases from J, the junction kept 5 bases outside the gene matches. CDR3 DNA, as far as it was read: TGTGCCAGCGGCCCGACAGGGGACACCGGGGAG. Residues: CASGPTGDTGE. The whole CDR3 is CASGPTGDTGELFF.

A word on this clone: The CDR3 goes on 3 residues after the read ends, and that part is filled in from the germline J gene. The V call is TRBV2, the J call TRBJ2-1, with 9 bases lining up with TRBD2. Germline V gene data show CDR1 as SNHLY and CDR2 as FYNNEI. This CDR3 has 15 residues. J gave up 4 bases and V 7 bases, and 8 bases lay outside the gene matches. Partial CDR3 DNA: TGTGCCAGCACCGTCGATAGCGGGAGATACAATGAG. Amino acids: CASTVDSGRYNE. The whole CDR3 reads CASTVDSGRYNEQFF.

The CDR3 bases that were read are TGCAGTGCTAGAGATATAAGGGACAGTAATGAAAAA. It codes for CSARDIRDSNEK. The complete CDR3 protein is CSARDIRDSNEKLFF. This rearrangement joins TRBV20-1 to TRBJ1-4; 7 nucleotides line up with TRBD1. The read comes to an end 3 residues before the CDR3 does, leaving the germline J gene to fill in the end. The V segment lost 0 bases and the J segment 4 bases; nucleotides outside the gene matches: 5. In germline, CDR1 is DFQATT, CDR2 SNEGSKA (reference sequence). The CDR3 totals 15 residues.

In regard to this clone: The read comes to an end 3 residues before the CDR3 does, leaving the germline J gene to fill in the end. V is TRBV5-1 and J is TRBJ2-7; D is perhaps TRBD1 (5 bases). The germline gives CDR1 SGHRS, CDR2 YFSETQ. V was clipped by 2 bases and J by 5 bases, with 26 bases between them. The length of the CDR3 is 18 residues. CDR3: CASSFPLNKGRLSDEQYF. The DNA read from the CDR3 is TGCGCCAGCAGCTTCCCGTTAAATAAGGGGCGGCTTTCCGACGAG. The full variable domain, rest sourced from reference TRBV5-1 and TRBJ2-7, is KAGVTQTPRYLIKTRGQQVTLSCSPISGHRSVSWYQQTPGQGLQFLFEYFSETQRNKGNFPGRFSGRQFSNSRSEMNVSTLELGDSALYLCASSFPLNKGRLSDEQYFGPGTRLTVT.

With respect to this clone: The CDR3 is cut off 3 residues early in the read; its end comes from the germline J gene. The chain combines TRBV5-1 with TRBJ2-3; D call uncertain. In germline, CDR1 is SGHRS, CDR2 YFSETQ. V dropped 1 base and J dropped 2 bases, with 8 bases sitting between them. The CDR3 consists of 14 residues. The CDR3 loop is CASSLSENTDTQYF. The sequenced CDR3 bases are TGCGCCAGCAGCTTGTCAGAGAACACAGATACG. Complete variable domain (other parts from reference TRBV5-1 and TRBJ2-3): KAGVTQTPRYLIKTRGQQVTLSCSPISGHRSVSWYQQTPGQGLQFLFEYFSETQRNKGNFPGRFSGRQFSNSRSEMNVSTLELGDSALYLCASSLSENTDTQYFGPGTRLTVL.

In regard to this clone: Read sequence stops 3 residues before the CDR3 end, and the germline J gene provides the missing end. The chain has TRBV5-1 and TRBJ1-4; possibly TRBD1 for D (6 bases). The CDR3 extends over 16 amino acids. Germline CDR1 and CDR2: SGHRS and YFSETQ. V was trimmed by 5 bases and J by 3 bases, leaving 17 bases between them. The DNA read from the CDR3 is TGCGCCAGCAGTTCTCAAGTACAGGGCCCTAATGAAAAA. Encoded protein: CASSSQVQGPNEK. From start to end, the CDR3 is CASSSQVQGPNEKLFF.

Comment on this clone: The CDR3 end lies 3 residues beyond the end of the read and is filled in from the germline J gene. The chain links TRBV6-2 or TRBV6-3 to TRBJ2-7; 10 bases fit TRBD1. CDR3 length equals 14 residues. Germline V gives CDR1 MNHEY, CDR2 SVGEGT. J lost 3 bases, V lost 5 bases, and 4 bases had no gene match. The covered CDR3 bases are TGTGCCAGCAGTAGGGACAGGGGCATCTACGAG. Translated, it gives CASSRDRGIYE. Given in full, the CDR3 is CASSRDRGIYEQYF.

Points on this clone: The read is 3 residues too short to cover the CDR3 end, so that end is filled in from the germline J gene. V and J are TRBV29-1 and TRBJ2-7; 7 bases agree with TRBD1. CDR1 is SQVTM, CDR2 ANQGSEA, per germline. With 6 bases clipped from V and 0 bases from J, the junction kept 5 bases outside the gene matches. This CDR3 is 13 amino acids long. The part of the CDR3 DNA that was read is TGCAGCGTCCAGACAGGGTTCTCCTACGAG. Protein product: CSVQTGFSYE. The full CDR3 protein reads CSVQTGFSYEQYF.

Comments on this clone: The observed sequence ends 3 residues before the CDR3 terminus, with the missing tail filled in from the germline J gene. V and J are TRBV20-1 and TRBJ2-3; tentative D call: TRBD2 (6 bases). CDR1 and CDR2 (germline): DFQATT, SNEGSKA (reference sequence). CDR3 size: 15 residues. The V gene lost 3 bases and the J gene lost 8 bases, with 21 bases spanning the gap. CDR3 region: CSASLGARFGGTQYF. The CDR3 DNA, read in part, is TGCAGTGCTAGCCTCGGAGCGCGGTTCGGGGGTACG.

Regarding this clone: Read data end 3 residues before the CDR3 end; the end is taken from the germline J gene. This rearrangement joins TRBV11-3 to TRBJ2-1; D gene ambiguous. The germline CDR1 and CDR2 sequences are SGHNT and YENEEA. The CDR3 runs 12 residues. V was trimmed by 3 bases and J by 9 bases, leaving 9 bases between them. CDR3 DNA (partial): TGTGCCAGCAGCTTTTTACAGTCTGAG. The encoded protein is CASSFLQSE. The full-length CDR3 reads as CASSFLQSEQFF.

To note about this clone: The read finishes 3 residues shy of the CDR3 end, and the germline J gene is used to complete it. The chain carries TRBV2 and TRBJ2-1; D uncertain. V lost 8 bases and J 3 bases, leaving 5 bases between the germline ends. CDR1 and CDR2 (germline): SNHLY, FYNNEI. CDR3 length equals 11 residues. The DNA read from the CDR3 is TGTGCCAGCCGCGTCTACAATGAG. Protein sequence: CASRVYNE. The full CDR3 reads CASRVYNEQFF.

Incomplete CDR3 DNA: TGTGCCAGCAGCCAAGAGTCGTACACTGAA. This translates into CASSQESYTE. The whole CDR3 protein reads CASSQESYTEAFF. The chain employs TRBV14 and TRBJ1-1; the D is unclear. The read falls 3 residues short of the CDR3 end, and the missing part is taken from the germline J gene. Trimming pared 0 bases from V and 3 bases from J, leaving 5 bases between. CDR1 is SGHDN, CDR2 FVKESK, per germline. This CDR3 spans 13 amino acids.

Details on this clone: The read ends 3 residues before the CDR3 terminus; that terminus is restored from the germline J gene. The V and J genes are TRBV19 and TRBJ1-5; D is ambiguous. The CDR3 is 13 amino acids. Trimming shortened V by 5 bases and J by 6 bases, and 11 bases separated the two germline ends. CDR1 is LNHDA and CDR2 is SQIVND in the germline V gene (reference sequence). The CDR3 here is CASSRGLTQPQHF. CDR3 DNA, as far as it was read: TGTGCCAGTAGTCGTGGCCTCACTCAGCCC.

As concerns this clone: The CDR3 goes on 3 residues after the read ends, and that part is filled in from the germline J gene. The rearrangement joins TRBV20-1 to TRBJ2-4; TRBD2 matches at 10 bases. V shed 0 bases, J shed 0 bases, and the junction held 5 bases outside the gene matches. Looked up from germline, CDR1 is DFQATT and CDR2 is SNEGSKA (reference sequence). This CDR3 spans 17 amino acids. The DNA read from the CDR3 is TGCAGTGCTAGAGATCTAGCGGGAGCATTAGCCAAAAACATT. This codes for CSARDLAGALAKNI. The entire CDR3 reads CSARDLAGALAKNIQYF.

Comments on this clone: The CDR3 end is not reached by the read, which stops 3 residues before it; the germline J gene fills it in. Other DNA sequences within the sample encode an identical CDR3. The chain employs TRBV10-3 and TRBJ1-2; D gene uncertain. This CDR3 region has 14 residues. Trimming stripped 3 bases from V and 2 bases from J, with 10 bases between. Germline V CDR1 and CDR2: ENHRY, SYGVKD. CDR3 region: CAISDKGANYGYTF. The CDR3 bases that were read are TGTGCCATCAGTGACAAGGGTGCCAACTATGGC.

To note about this clone: The read halts 3 residues ahead of the CDR3 end, with the missing end drawn from the germline J gene. This chain uses TRBV30 with TRBJ1-4, with D perhaps TRBD1 (5 bases). There are 16 residues in the CDR3. V lost 2 bases, J lost 4 bases, and 17 bases lay in between. CDR1 GTSNPN and CDR2 SVGIG come from the germline V gene (reference sequence). The CDR3 region is CAWSRYGTGRNEKLFF. The DNA read from the CDR3 is TGTGCCTGGAGTCGATACGGAACAGGCCGTAATGAAAAA.

About this clone: From the germline J gene comes the end of the CDR3, since the read stops 3 residues before it. J is TRBJ2-7 and V is TRBV2, with TRBD2 matching over 9 bases. Germline-derived CDR1 and CDR2 are SNHLY and FYNNEI. The CDR3 length is 15 residues. The junction had 4 bases not matched to a gene; V was cut back by 2 bases and J by 2 bases. CDR3 region: CASSENLAGTYEQYF. CDR3 DNA, as far as it was read: TGTGCCAGCAGTGAAAACCTAGCGGGAACCTACGAG.

Comments on this clone: Read sequence stops 3 residues before the CDR3 end, and the germline J gene provides the missing end. V usage is TRBV9 and J usage is TRBJ2-3, with D possibly called TRBD1 or TRBD2 (5 bases each). CDR3 length equals 13 residues. With 0 bases removed from V and 6 bases from J, the gap between germline ends came to 8 bases. Per the germline V gene, CDR1 is SGDLS and CDR2 is YYNGEE. The part of the CDR3 DNA that was read is TGTGCCAGCAGCGTAGCCGAGGGGGATACG. It yields the protein CASSVAEGDT. The entire CDR3 protein is CASSVAEGDTQYF.